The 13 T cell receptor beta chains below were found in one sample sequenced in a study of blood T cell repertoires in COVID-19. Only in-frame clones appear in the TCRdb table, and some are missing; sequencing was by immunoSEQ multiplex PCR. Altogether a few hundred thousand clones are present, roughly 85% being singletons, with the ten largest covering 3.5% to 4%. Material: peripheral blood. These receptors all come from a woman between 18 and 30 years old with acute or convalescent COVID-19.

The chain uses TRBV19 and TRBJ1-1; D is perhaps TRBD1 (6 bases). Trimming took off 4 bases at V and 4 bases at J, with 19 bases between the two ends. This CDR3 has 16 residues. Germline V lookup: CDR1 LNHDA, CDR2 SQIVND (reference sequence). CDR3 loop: CASSRISRQVATEAFF. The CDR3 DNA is TGTGCCAGTAGTAGAATAAGCCGACAGGTAGCCACTGAAGCTTTCTTT.

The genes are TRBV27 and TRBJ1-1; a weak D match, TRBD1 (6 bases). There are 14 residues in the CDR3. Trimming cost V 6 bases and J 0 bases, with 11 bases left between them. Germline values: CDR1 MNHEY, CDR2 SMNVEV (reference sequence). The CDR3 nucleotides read TGTGCCAGCAGGCTGGACAGATTGAACACTGAAGCTTTCTTT. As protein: CASRLDRLNTEAFF.

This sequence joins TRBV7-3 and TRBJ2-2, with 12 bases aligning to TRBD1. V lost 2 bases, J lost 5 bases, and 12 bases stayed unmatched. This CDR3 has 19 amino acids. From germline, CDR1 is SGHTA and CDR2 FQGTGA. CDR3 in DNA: TGTGCCAGCAGCTTATGGGGTCGTGGGACAGGGGGCTCAACCGGGGAGCTGTTTTTT. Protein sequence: CASSLWGRGTGGSTGELFF.

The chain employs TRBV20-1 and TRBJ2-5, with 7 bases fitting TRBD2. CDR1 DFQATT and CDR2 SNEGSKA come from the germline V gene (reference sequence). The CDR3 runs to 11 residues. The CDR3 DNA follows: TGCAGCACCACCAGCGCGGGGGCCCAGTACTTC. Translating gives CSTTSAGAQYF.

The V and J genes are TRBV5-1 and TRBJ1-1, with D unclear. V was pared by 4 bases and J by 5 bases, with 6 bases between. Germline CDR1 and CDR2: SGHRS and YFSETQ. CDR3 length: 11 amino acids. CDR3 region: CASSTNTEAFF. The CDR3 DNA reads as TGCGCCAGCAGCACAAATACTGAAGCTTTCTTT.

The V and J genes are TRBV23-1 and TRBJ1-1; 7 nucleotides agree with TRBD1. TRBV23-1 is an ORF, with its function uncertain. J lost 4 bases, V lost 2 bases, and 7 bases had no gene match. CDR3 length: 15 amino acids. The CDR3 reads CASSQQGGRGTEAFF. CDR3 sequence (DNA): TGCGCCAGCAGTCAACAGGGGGGAAGGGGCACTGAAGCTTTCTTT.

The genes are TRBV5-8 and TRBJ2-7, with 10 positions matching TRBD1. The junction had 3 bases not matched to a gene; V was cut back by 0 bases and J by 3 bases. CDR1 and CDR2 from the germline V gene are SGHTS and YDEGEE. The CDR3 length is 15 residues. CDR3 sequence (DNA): TGTGCCAGCAGCTTGGGGGACAGGGGCTTCTACGAGCAGTACTTC. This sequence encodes CASSLGDRGFYEQYF.

The CDR3 DNA reads as TGTGCCAGTAGCACAGGGGAGAACACTGAAGCTTTCTTT. It yields the protein CASSTGENTEAFF. The chain is built from TRBV19 and TRBJ1-1; the match to TRBD1 covers 7 bases. This CDR3 has 13 amino acids. V trimming: 6 bases; J trimming: 1 base; junction bases outside the gene matches: 2. Germline lookup yields CDR1 LNHDA and CDR2 SQIVND (reference sequence).

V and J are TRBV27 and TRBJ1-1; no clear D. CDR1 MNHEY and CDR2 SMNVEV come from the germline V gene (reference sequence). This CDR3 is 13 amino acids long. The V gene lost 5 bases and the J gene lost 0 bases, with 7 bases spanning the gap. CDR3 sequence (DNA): TGTGCCAGCAGTGCCACTATGAACACTGAAGCTTTCTTT. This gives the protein CASSATMNTEAFF.

The DNA for the CDR3 is TGTGCCAGCAGCCAAGAGATGGGCTTAGGCTACACCTTC. Its protein product is CASSQEMGLGYTF. V usage is TRBV3-1 (or the pseudogene TRBV3-2) and J usage is TRBJ1-2, with unresolved D. CDR1 LGHDT and CDR2 YNNKEL come from the germline V gene (reference sequence). The CDR3 consists of 13 residues. V was shortened by 0 bases and J by 8 bases, with 10 bases between the two germline ends.

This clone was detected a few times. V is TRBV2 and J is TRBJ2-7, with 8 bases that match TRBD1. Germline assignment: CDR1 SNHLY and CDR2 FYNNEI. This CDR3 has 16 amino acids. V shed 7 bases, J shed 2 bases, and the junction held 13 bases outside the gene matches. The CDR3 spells CASMEQGAVGPYEQYF. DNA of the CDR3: TGTGCCAGCATGGAGCAGGGGGCCGTCGGGCCCTACGAGCAGTACTTC.

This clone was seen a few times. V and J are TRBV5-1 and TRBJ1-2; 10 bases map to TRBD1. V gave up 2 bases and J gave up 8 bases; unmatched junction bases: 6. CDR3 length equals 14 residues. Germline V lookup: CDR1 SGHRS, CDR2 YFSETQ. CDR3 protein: CASSFGGQGQGYTF. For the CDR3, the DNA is TGCGCCAGCAGCTTTGGGGGACAGGGGCAAGGCTACACCTTC. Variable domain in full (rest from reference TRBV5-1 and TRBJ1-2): KAGVTQTPRYLIKTRGQQVTLSCSPISGHRSVSWYQQTPGQGLQFLFEYFSETQRNKGNFPGRFSGRQFSNSRSEMNVSTLELGDSALYLCASSFGGQGQGYTFGSGTRLTVV.

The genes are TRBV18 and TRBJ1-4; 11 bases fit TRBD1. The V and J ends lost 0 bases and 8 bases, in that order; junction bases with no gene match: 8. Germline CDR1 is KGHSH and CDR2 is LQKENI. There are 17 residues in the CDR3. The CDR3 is CASSPPQRTGGVEKLFF. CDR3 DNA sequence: TGTGCCAGCTCACCACCCCAACGGACAGGGGGCGTAGAAAAACTGTTTTTT.